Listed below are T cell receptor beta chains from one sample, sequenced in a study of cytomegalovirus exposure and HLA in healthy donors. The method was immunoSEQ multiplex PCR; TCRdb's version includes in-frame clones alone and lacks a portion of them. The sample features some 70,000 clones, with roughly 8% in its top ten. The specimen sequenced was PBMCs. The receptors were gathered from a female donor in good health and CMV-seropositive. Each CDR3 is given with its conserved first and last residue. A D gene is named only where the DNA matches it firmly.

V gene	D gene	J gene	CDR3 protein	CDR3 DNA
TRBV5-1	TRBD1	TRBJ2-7	CASRLTGERAYKQYF	TGCGCCAGCAGGTTGACAGGGGAACGGGCCTACAAGCAGTACTTC
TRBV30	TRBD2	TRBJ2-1	CAWSARWLAGGNSYNEQFF	TGTGCCTGGAGTGCAAGATGGCTAGCGGGAGGCAACTCCTACAATGAGCAGTTCTTC
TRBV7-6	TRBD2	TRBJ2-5	CASSILAGSQETQYF	TGTGCCAGCAGCATACTAGCGGGAAGCCAAGAGACCCAGTACTTC
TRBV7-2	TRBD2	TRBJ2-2	CASSLDHSGSNTGELFF	TGTGCCAGCAGCTTAGATCATAGCGGGAGCAACACCGGGGAGCTGTTTTTT
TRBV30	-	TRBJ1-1	CAWDRLNTEAFF	TGTGCCTGGGACAGGCTAAACACTGAAGCTTTCTTT
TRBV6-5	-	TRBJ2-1	CASSYTPQENEQFF	TGTGCCAGCAGTTACACACCACAGGAAAATGAGCAGTTCTTC
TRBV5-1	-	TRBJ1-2	CASSFGGASYGYTF	TGCGCCAGCAGCTTCGGAGGGGCCTCCTATGGCTACACCTTC
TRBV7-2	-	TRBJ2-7	CASSLAGKPEQYF	TGTGCCAGCAGCTTAGCTGGCAAACCCGAGCAGTACTTC
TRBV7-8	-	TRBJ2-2	CASSLAPGLLLGELFF	TGTGCCAGCAGCTTAGCGCCGGGACTCCTCCTCGGGGAGCTGTTTTTT
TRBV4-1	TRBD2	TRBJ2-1	CASSLLSQAGYNEQFF	TGCGCCAGCAGCCTTCTCTCCCAAGCGGGGTACAATGAGCAGTTCTTC
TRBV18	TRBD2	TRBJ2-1	CASSPPRTSLVNEQFF	TGTGCCAGCTCACCACCTCGGACTAGCTTAGTCAATGAGCAGTTCTTC
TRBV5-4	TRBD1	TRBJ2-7	CASSADRGTYEQYF	TGTGCCAGCAGCGCGGACAGGGGTACCTACGAGCAGTACTTC
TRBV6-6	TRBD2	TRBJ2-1	CASIGREGLDNEQFF	TGTGCCAGCATAGGGCGGGAGGGCCTCGACAATGAGCAGTTCTTC
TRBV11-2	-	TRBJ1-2	CASSHDFGTPNYGYTF	TGTGCCAGCAGCCACGATTTCGGGACACCTAACTATGGCTACACCTTC
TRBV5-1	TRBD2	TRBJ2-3	CASNSPISGGHTDTQYF	TGCGCCAGCAACTCGCCAATTAGCGGGGGGCATACAGATACGCAGTATTTT
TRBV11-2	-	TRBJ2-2	CASNPLGGANTGELFF	TGTGCCAGCAACCCTTTAGGAGGCGCGAACACCGGGGAGCTGTTTTTT
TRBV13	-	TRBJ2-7	CASSPVKGVSVYEQYF	TGTGCCAGCAGCCCAGTCAAGGGGGTAAGCGTCTACGAGCAGTACTTC
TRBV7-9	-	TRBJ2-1	CASSTRAGDGNEQFF	TGTGCCAGCTCTACGCGGGCAGGGGACGGCAATGAGCAGTTCTTC
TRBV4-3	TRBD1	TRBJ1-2	CASSQDVTGWNYGYTF	TGCGCCAGCAGCCAAGACGTGACAGGGTGGAACTATGGCTACACCTTC
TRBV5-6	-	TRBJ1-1	CASSLEGMRRGPNTEAFF	TGTGCCAGCAGCTTGGAGGGGATGCGCAGGGGCCCCAACACTGAAGCTTTCTTT
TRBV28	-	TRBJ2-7	CASIGAYEQYF	TGTGCCAGCATAGGGGCCTACGAGCAGTACTTC
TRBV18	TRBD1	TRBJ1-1	CASSPRDRENTEAFF	TGTGCCAGCTCACCTAGGGACAGAGAGAACACTGAAGCTTTCTTT
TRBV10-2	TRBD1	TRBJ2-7	CASSQTGGYEQYF	TGCGCCAGCAGCCAGACAGGGGGCTACGAGCAGTACTTC
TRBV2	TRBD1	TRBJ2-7	CASGQGWSYEQYF	TGTGCCAGCGGACAGGGATGGTCCTACGAGCAGTACTTC
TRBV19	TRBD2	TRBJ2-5	CASSAVSGRAGETQYF	TGTGCCAGTAGTGCCGTTAGCGGGAGGGCCGGGGAGACCCAGTACTTC
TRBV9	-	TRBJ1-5	CASSVGTNSNQPQHF	TGTGCCAGCAGCGTCGGGACAAATAGCAATCAGCCCCAGCATTTT
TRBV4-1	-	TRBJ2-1	CASSQAQDRSNYNEQFF	TGCGCCAGCAGCCAGGCACAGGATCGGAGTAACTACAATGAGCAGTTCTTC
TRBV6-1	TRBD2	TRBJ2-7	CASSATSGLSYEQYF	TGTGCCAGCAGCGCAACTAGCGGCTTATCCTACGAGCAGTACTTC
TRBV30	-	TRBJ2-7	CAWSVEAYEQYF	TGTGCCTGGAGTGTAGAGGCCTACGAGCAGTACTTC
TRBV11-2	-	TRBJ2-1	CASSLQRSSYNEQFF	TGTGCCAGCAGCCTCCAAAGGAGCTCCTACAATGAGCAGTTCTTC
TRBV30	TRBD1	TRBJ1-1	CAWSPNTGANTEAFF	TGTGCCTGGAGCCCCAATACAGGGGCGAACACTGAAGCTTTCTTT
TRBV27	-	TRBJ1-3	CASSLRGFTGNTIYF	TGTGCCAGCAGTTTAAGGGGATTTACTGGAAACACCATATATTTT
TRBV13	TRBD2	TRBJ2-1	CASNGDLAGGFLSSYNEQFF	TGTGCCAGCAATGGAGACCTAGCGGGGGGGTTTTTAAGCTCCTACAATGAGCAGTTCTTC